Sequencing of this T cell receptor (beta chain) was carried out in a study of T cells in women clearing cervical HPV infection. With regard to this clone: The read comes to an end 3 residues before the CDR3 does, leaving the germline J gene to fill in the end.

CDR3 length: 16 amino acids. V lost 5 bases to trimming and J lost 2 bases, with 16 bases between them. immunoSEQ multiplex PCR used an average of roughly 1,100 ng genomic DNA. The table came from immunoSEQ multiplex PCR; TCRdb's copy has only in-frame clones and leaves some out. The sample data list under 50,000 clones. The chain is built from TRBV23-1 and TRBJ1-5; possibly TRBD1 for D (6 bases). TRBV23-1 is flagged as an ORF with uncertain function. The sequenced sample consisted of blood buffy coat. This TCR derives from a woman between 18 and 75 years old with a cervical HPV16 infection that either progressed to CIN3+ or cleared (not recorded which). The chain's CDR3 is CASSCTGKLGNQPQHF. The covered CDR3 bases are TGCGCCAGCAGTTGCACAGGGAAGCTCGGCAATCAGCCC.